Below, 7 T cell receptor beta chains from the same sample are listed, as sequenced in a study of T cells in Graves' hyperthyroidism and ophthalmopathy. RNA transcripts served as the template for amplifying TCR beta CDR3 regions. Using the HTBI primer set, a first-round RT-PCR was run on the TCR CDR3. Each CDR3 protein is one row after TCRdb ran MiXCR on the multiplex PCR reads. The data contain fewer than 350,000 distinct CDR3 sequences, 20% to 25% of them singletons. Specimen: blood. All receptors come from a woman aged 45-65 years with Graves' hyperthyroidism.

The chain links TRBV24-1 to TRBJ2-3, with D perhaps being TRBD1 or TRBD2 (5 bases each). The germline V gene encodes CDR1 KGHDR and CDR2 SFDVKD. The CDR3 spans 15 residues. Trimming cost V 5 bases and J 4 bases, with 15 bases left between them. The CDR3 region is CATSALGRGPDTQYF. The DNA for the CDR3 is TGTGCCACCAGTGCCCTGGGCCGGGGCCCAGATACGCAGTATTTT.

This clonotype was detected a few times. The chain combines TRBV10-3 with TRBJ1-6; D might be TRBD1 (5 bases). Germline V lookup: CDR1 ENHRY, CDR2 SYGVKD. The CDR3 covers 15 residues. The V end was cut by 6 bases, the J end by 6 bases, with 15 bases between. The CDR3 nucleotides are TGTGCCATCAGCGCGACAGTTTTGGGTAATTCACCCCTCCACTTT. The encoded protein is CAISATVLGNSPLHF.

This clonotype was observed a few times. The chain recombines TRBV3-1 with TRBJ2-7; no definite D call. V dropped 0 bases and J dropped 5 bases, with 14 bases sitting between them. CDR3 length equals 15 residues. From germline, CDR1 is LGHDT and CDR2 YNNKEL (reference sequence). CDR3 sequence reads: CASSQDHMVRDEQYF. CDR3 DNA sequence: TGTGCCAGCAGCCAAGATCACATGGTCCGAGACGAGCAGTACTTC.

Concerning this clonotype: This likely comes from a read error, as the CDR3 has no conserved phenylalanine or tryptophan at its end. This chain connects TRBV7-2 to TRBJ2-7; 10 bases line up with TRBD1. Looked up from germline, CDR1 is SGHTA and CDR2 is FQGNSA. The CDR3 contains 15 residues. V trimming: 4 bases; J trimming: 6 bases; junction bases outside the gene matches: 9. The CDR3 nucleotides are TGTGCCAGCAGCTACTCAGGGACAGGGGTCCGCGAGCAGTACCTC. This gives the protein CASSYSGTGVREQYL.

This clonotype has at least ten counts. The V call is TRBV5-1, the J call TRBJ2-2, with TRBD1 as a possible D gene (6 bases). Germline CDR1 reads SGHRS; CDR2 reads YFSETQ. V shed 1 base and J shed 5 bases, with 15 bases lying between them. There are 16 residues in the CDR3. The CDR3 is CASSLRSTGATGELFF. DNA for the CDR3: TGCGCCAGCAGCTTGCGGTCGACAGGAGCTACCGGGGAGCTGTTTTTT.

The CDR3 loop is CASSYDGSTEAFF. For the CDR3, the DNA is TGTGCCAGCAGTTACGACGGGAGCACTGAAGCTTTCTTT. The chain employs TRBV6-2 or TRBV6-3 and TRBJ1-1; no definite D call. The germline V gene encodes CDR1 MNHEY and CDR2 SVGEGT. This CDR3 spans 13 amino acids. Between the trimmed V and J ends, which lost 2 bases and 4 bases, there was a span of 8 bases.

In this sample, this clonotype turned up a few times. The chain's CDR3 is CSVGDRGTDTQYF. CDR3 DNA sequence: TGCAGCGTTGGGGACAGAGGCACAGATACGCAGTATTTT. The chain couples TRBV29-1 to TRBJ2-3; 7 bases fit TRBD1. Germline CDR1 and CDR2: SQVTM and ANQGSEA. The V gene end was trimmed by 4 bases and the J gene end by 1 base; junction bases not matched to a gene: 2. The CDR3 covers 13 residues.